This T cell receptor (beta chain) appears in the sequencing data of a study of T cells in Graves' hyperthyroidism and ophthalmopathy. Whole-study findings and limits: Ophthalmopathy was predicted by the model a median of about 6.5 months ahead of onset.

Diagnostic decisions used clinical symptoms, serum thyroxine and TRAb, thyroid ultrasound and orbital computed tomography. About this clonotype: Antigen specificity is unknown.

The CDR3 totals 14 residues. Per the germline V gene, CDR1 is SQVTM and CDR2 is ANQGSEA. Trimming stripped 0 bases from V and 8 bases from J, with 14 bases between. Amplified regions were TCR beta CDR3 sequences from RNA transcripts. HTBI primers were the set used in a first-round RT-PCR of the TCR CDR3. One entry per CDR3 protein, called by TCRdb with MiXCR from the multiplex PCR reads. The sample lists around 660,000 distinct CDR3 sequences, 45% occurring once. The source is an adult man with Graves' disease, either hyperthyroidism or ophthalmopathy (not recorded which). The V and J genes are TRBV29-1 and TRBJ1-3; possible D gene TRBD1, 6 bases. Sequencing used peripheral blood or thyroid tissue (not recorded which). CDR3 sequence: CSVEDLQGSDTIYF. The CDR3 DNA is TGCAGCGTTGAAGATTTGCAGGGGTCGGACACCATATATTTT.